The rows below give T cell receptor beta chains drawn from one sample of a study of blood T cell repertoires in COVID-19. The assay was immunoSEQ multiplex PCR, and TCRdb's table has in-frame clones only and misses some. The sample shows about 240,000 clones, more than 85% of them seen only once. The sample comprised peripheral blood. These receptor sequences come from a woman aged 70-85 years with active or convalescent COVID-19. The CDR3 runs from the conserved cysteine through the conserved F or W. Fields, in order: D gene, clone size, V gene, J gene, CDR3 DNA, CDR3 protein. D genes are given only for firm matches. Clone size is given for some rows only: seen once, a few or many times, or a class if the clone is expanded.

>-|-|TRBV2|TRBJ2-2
TGTGCCAGCAGTGCTTCCGACTCTAACACCGGGGAGCTGTTTTTT
CASSASDSNTGELFF
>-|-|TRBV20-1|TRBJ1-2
TGCAGTGCTAACAGGGTCCCATCCATTTCCTTC
CSANRVPSISF
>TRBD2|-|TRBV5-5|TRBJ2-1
TGTGCCAGCAGCTTGGACGGGGGGGCCCACAATGAGCAGTTCTTC
CASSLDGGAHNEQFF
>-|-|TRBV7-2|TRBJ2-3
TGTGCCAGCAGCTTATCCGGGGTTACTACAGATACGCAGTATTTT
CASSLSGVTTDTQYF
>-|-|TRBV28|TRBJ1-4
TGTGCCAGCAGTGGGCGGGTTCCGGAGGGGGAAAAACTGTTTTTT
CASSGRVPEGEKLFF
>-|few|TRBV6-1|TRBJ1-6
TGTGCCAGCAGTGATTTGGCAGGGGACAATTCACCCCTCCACTTT
CASSDLAGDNSPLHF
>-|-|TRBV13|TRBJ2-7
TGTGCCAGCAGCTTAGGCCTAAGAGGGCTAGCCCACGAGCAGTACTTC
CASSLGLRGLAHEQYF
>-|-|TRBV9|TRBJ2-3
TGTGCCAGCAGCCCGCGTCGGGGGGCTAGCACAGATACGCAGTATTTT
CASSPRRGASTDTQYF
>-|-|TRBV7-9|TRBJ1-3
TGTGCCAGCAGCTTAGCCCAGGGCACCATATATTTT
CASSLAQGTIYF
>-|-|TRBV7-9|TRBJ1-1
TGTGCCAGCAGCCTGGGGACACACCTTAACACTGAAGCTTTCTTT
CASSLGTHLNTEAFF
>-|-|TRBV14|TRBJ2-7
TGTGCCAGCAGCCCCAGGCAGTTGGGCGAGCAGTACTTC
CASSPRQLGEQYF
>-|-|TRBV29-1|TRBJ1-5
TGCAGCGTAGTAGAAAACGCTAGCAATCAGCCCCAGCATTTT
CSVVENASNQPQHF
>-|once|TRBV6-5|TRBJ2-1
TGTGCCAGCAGCCAGAAGCGGACCCAGTTCTTC
CASSQKRTQFF
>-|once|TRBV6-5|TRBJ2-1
TGTGCCAGCAGTTACTCATGGGGTGGGGATGGAGGTGAGCAGTTCTTC
CASSYSWGGDGGEQFF
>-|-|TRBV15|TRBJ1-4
TGTGCCACCAGCAGAGATAGGGCAGGGGTTTCTGAAAAACTGTTTTTT
CATSRDRAGVSEKLFF
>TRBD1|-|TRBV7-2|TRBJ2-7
TGTGCCAGCAGCTTTGTCCGGGACAGAGCCTACGAGCAGTACTTC
CASSFVRDRAYEQYF
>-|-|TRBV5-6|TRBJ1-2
TGTGCCAGCAGCTTGGGTTCAGGGAGGAATGGCTACACCTTC
CASSLGSGRNGYTF
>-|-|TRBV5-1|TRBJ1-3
TGCGCCAGCAGCTTGGCCGGGTATGGAAACACCATATATTTT
CASSLAGYGNTIYF
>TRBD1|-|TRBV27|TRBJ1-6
TGTGCCAGCAGTTCCGGGACAGGGAATTCACCCCTCCACTTT
CASSSGTGNSPLHF
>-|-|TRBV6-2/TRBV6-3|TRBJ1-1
TGTGCCAGCAGTTATGCCTGGGGCGACAGTGAAGCTTTCTTT
CASSYAWGDSEAFF
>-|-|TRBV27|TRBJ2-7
TGTGCCAGCATTTGCGGCGAGCAGTACTTC
CASICGEQYF
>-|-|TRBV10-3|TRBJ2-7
TGTGCCACCGCGGGTTCCAGTTACGAGCAGTACTTC
CATAGSSYEQYF
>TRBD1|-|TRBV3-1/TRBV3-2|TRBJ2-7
TGTGCCAGCAGCCCACGGGACAGGGAGTACGAGCAGTACTTC
CASSPRDREYEQYF
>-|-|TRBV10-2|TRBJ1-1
TGCGCCAGCAGTGTTGCGGACTATAAAGAATTT
CASSVADYKEF
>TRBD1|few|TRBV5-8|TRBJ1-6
TGTGCCAGCAGCTTCCTTGGGACAGGGAATTCACCCCTCCACTTT
CASSFLGTGNSPLHF
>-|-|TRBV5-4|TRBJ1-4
TGTGCCAGCAGCTCCCCGAGTGAGGGAGGAGAAAAACTGTTTTTT
CASSSPSEGGEKLFF
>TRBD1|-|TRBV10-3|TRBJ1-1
TGTGCCATCAGCCAAACGGGGGGACAGGGGTTAACTGAAGCTTTCTTT
CAISQTGGQGLTEAFF
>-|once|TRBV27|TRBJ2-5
TGTGCCAGCAAGGGACAAGGGTCTATCGGGGCGGCCCAGTACTTC
CASKGQGSIGAAQYF
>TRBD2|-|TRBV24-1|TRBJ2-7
TGTGCCACCAGTGATCCCGCGGGCGGGGGATCCTACGAGCAGTACTTC
CATSDPAGGGSYEQYF
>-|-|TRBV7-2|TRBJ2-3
TGTGCCAGCAGCTTATTAGTGAGTAGTACGCAGTATTTT
CASSLLVSSTQYF
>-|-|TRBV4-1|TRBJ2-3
TGCGCCAGCTCACTTCGGGAGGGGGCACGCACAGATACGCAGTATTTT
CASSLREGARTDTQYF
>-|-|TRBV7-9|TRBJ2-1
TGTGCCAGCAGCGTCGTTCTCGGCTACAATGAGCAGTTCTTC
CASSVVLGYNEQFF
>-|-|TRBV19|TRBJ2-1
TGTGCCAGTAGTCTGACCGGACAACCAGAGCAGTTCTTC
CASSLTGQPEQFF
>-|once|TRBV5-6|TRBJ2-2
TGTGCCAGCAGCTTCTCGGAGTTGGGCGGGGAGCTGTTTTTT
CASSFSELGGELFF
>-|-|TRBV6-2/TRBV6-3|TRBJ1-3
TGTGCCAGCAGTTTACTTGGAAACACCATATATTTT
CASSLLGNTIYF
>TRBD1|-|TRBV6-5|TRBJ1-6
TGTGCCAGCGCGAGACAGGGCGCCCCACCCCTCCACTTT
CASARQGAPPLHF